The rows below give T cell receptor beta chains drawn from one sample of a study of T cell clonotyping in hematopoietic cell transplantation. The method was immunoSEQ multiplex PCR; TCRdb's version includes in-frame clones alone and lacks a portion of them. Seen here are 30,000 or so clones, about 90% observed once, and the top ten hold about 10%. This specimen was PBMCs, taken 100 days after allogeneic stem cell transplant. The receptors were gathered from a female patient in her fifties or sixties who had an allogeneic stem cell transplant from a related donor, so the T cells may come from the graft donor. Some clones in this sample may be carry-over from other donors' samples. Both conserved end residues are part of each CDR3. D genes are given only for firm matches. Size tells how often a clone was seen (once, few, many) or the class of an expanded clone, and some rows leave it out.

v_call	clone_size	j_call	d_call	cdr3_nt	cdr3_aa
TRBV7-3	few	TRBJ1-2	.	TGTGCCAGCAGCTTAGGGCAGGGAGGCTATGGCTACACCTTC	CASSLGQGGYGYTF
TRBV5-8	.	TRBJ1-1	.	TGTGCCAGCAGCTTGGGACAACCGAACACTGAAGCTTTCTTT	CASSLGQPNTEAFF
TRBV5-6	.	TRBJ1-2	.	TGTGCCAGCAGCCCCGGCAGGGAAGGTGGCTACACCTTC	CASSPGREGGYTF
TRBV6-5	.	TRBJ2-3	.	TGTGCCAGCAGCTCCGGGACTGGAACAGATACGCAGTATTTT	CASSSGTGTDTQYF
TRBV30	.	TRBJ1-2	.	TGTGCCTGGAGGTGGGGAACGGCGGGCTACACCTTC	CAWRWGTAGYTF
TRBV6-6	.	TRBJ2-7	.	TGTGCCAGCAGTTACTCCGGGGAACAGAAGCAGTACTTC	CASSYSGEQKQYF
TRBV29-1	once	TRBJ2-7	TRBD2	TGCAGCGTCAAGGGACTAGCGGGGGGAGGCTACGAGCAGTACTTC	CSVKGLAGGGYEQYF
TRBV2	.	TRBJ2-5	TRBD1	TGTGCCAGCAGTGAAGCTACAGGGGGGACCCAGTACTTC	CASSEATGGTQYF
TRBV13	.	TRBJ2-7	TRBD1	TGTGCCAGCAGTTTCCAACAGGGGACCTACGAGCAGTACTTC	CASSFQQGTYEQYF
TRBV5-4	once	TRBJ2-5	TRBD2	TGTGCCAGCAGCTCCCATCGGCGGGGGCAAGAGACCCAGTACTTC	CASSSHRRGQETQYF
TRBV19	.	TRBJ1-5	.	TGTGCCAGTAGTATAGGCGGGATAAATCAGCCCCAGCATTTT	CASSIGGINQPQHF
TRBV4-1	.	TRBJ2-5	.	TGCGCCAGCAGCCAAGGCTCTACGGCACAGGGTCGTGAGACCCAGTACTTC	CASSQGSTAQGRETQYF
TRBV4-2	.	TRBJ2-7	TRBD1	TGTGCCAGCAGCCCGCGACAGGGACCCTACGAGCAGTACTTC	CASSPRQGPYEQYF
TRBV30	.	TRBJ1-2	.	TGTGCCGGGGGTCAGGAGTTCTATGGCTACACCTTC	CAGGQEFYGYTF
TRBV7-9	once	TRBJ1-1	.	TGTGCCAGCAGCTCCCAACGGGGAGACACTGAAGCTTTCTTT	CASSSQRGDTEAFF
TRBV30	.	TRBJ1-1	.	TGTGCCTGGACCCTGGGAATTGAGAACACTGAAGCTTTCTTT	CAWTLGIENTEAFF
TRBV11-2	once	TRBJ2-5	.	TGTGCCAGCAGCTTAGGTCAGCGGTGGAATCAAGAGACCCAGTACTTC	CASSLGQRWNQETQYF
TRBV2	.	TRBJ1-1	.	TGTGCCAGCAGTGAAAGGGGGTGGGGGTTTAACACTGAAGCTTTCTTT	CASSERGWGFNTEAFF
TRBV13	.	TRBJ2-7	.	TGTGCCAGCAGCTTATCTTCCGCCGGGTTTTCCTACGAGCAGTACTTC	CASSLSSAGFSYEQYF
TRBV7-3	.	TRBJ1-2	.	TGTGCCAGCAGCTTAAGTCCAGCTAACTATGGCTACACCTTC	CASSLSPANYGYTF
TRBV19	.	TRBJ2-6	TRBD1	TGTGCCAGTAGGACAGGGGGCGCTGGGGCCAACGTCCTGACTTTC	CASRTGGAGANVLTF
TRBV6-4	.	TRBJ1-4	.	TGTGCCAGCAGTCGACCAACAGGTTGGCTTTTTCATCCCCATGAAAAACTGTTTTTT	CASSRPTGWLFHPHEKLFF
TRBV6-1	.	TRBJ1-1	.	TGTGCCAGCAGTGAAGCGGACCTGAACACTGAAGCTTTCTTT	CASSEADLNTEAFF
TRBV14	.	TRBJ1-1	TRBD1	TGTGCCAGCAGCCAAGTGGGACAGGGGGACCGTGAAGCTTTCTTT	CASSQVGQGDREAFF
TRBV25-1	.	TRBJ1-6	TRBD1	TGTGCCAGCAGCCCGCCCCCCGGACAGGGTAAGTCACCCCTCCACTTT	CASSPPPGQGKSPLHF
TRBV6-5	.	TRBJ1-2	.	TGTGCCAGCAGACGCACGGGAGCTAACTATGGCTACACCTTC	CASRRTGANYGYTF